This TCR beta chain stems from a study of T-cell reconstitution after alpha-beta-depleted transplantation in children. Deletions cut 2 bases from V and 3 bases from J, with 11 bases between. The CDR3 spans 14 residues. Germline assignment: CDR1 MNHEY and CDR2 SVGEGT. This clonotype came up a few times. Preparing the TCRbeta library involved the use of unique molecular identifiers. MiXCR, applied by TCRdb to the PCR reads, yields one record per CDR3 protein. The sample comprises 500,000 to 600,000 distinct CDR3 sequences, roughly 18% of which are singletons, and approximately 3% rests with the top ten.

The clonotype was recovered from a human donor who donated a stem cell graft to a child with acute lymphoblastic leukemia. This specimen was PBMCs from the stem cell graft donor, taken from the stem cell graft. The chain couples TRBV6-2 or TRBV6-3 to TRBJ2-7; no firm D call. The CDR3 sequence: CASSYGVGSYEQYF. DNA of the CDR3: TGTGCCAGCAGTTACGGGGTGGGTAGCTACGAGCAGTACTTC.